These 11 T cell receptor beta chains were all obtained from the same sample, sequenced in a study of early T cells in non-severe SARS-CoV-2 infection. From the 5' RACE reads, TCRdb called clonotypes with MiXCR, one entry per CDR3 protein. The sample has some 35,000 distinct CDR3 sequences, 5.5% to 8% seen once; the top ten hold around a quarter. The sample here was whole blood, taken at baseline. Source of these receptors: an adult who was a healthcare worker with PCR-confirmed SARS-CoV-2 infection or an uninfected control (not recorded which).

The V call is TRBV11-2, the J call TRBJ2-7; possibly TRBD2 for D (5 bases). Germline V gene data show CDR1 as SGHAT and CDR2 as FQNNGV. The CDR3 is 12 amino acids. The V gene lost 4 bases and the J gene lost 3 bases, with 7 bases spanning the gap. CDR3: CASSWTVYEQYF. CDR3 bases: TGTGCCAGCAGCTGGACTGTCTACGAGCAGTACTTC.

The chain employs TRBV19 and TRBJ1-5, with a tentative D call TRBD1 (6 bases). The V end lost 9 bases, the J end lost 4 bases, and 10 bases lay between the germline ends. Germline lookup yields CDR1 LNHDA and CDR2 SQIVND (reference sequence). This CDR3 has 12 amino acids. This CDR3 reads CASQDSNQPQHF. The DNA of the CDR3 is TGTGCCAGCCAGGACAGTAATCAGCCCCAGCATTTT.

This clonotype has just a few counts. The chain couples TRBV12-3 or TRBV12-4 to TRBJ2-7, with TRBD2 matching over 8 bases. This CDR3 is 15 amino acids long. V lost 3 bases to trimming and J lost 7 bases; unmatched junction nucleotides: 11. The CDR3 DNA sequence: TGTGCCAGCAGTTTCGGGCCCAACCCGGGAGGGGAGCAGTACTTC. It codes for CASSFGPNPGGEQYF.

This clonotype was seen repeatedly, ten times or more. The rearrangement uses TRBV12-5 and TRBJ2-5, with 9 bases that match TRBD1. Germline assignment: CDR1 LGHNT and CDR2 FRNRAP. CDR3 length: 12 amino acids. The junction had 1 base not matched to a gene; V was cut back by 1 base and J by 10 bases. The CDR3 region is CASGLETGGQYF. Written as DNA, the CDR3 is TGTGCTAGTGGTTTGGAGACAGGGGGCCAGTACTTC.

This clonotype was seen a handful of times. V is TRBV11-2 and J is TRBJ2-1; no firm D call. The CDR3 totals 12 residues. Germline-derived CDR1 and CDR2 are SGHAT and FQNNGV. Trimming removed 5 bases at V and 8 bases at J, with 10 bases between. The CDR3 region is CASSHIMDEQFF. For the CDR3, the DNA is TGTGCCAGCAGCCATATCATGGATGAGCAGTTCTTC.

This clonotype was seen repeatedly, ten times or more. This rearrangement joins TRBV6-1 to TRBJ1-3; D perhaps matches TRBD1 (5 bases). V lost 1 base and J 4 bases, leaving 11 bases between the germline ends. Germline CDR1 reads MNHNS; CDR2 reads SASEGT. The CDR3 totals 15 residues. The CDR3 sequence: CASSEEGGDGNTIYF. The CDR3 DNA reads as TGTGCCAGCAGTGAAGAAGGAGGGGACGGAAACACCATATATTTT.

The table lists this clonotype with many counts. DNA of the CDR3: TGCAGCGCCCATTATGGGGCCGAGTATGGCTACACCTTC. Amino acids: CSAHYGAEYGYTF. J is TRBJ1-2 and V is TRBV29-1; D possibly corresponds to TRBD1 (5 bases). The V end lost 7 bases, the J end lost 5 bases, and 17 bases lay between the germline ends. This CDR3 is 13 amino acids long. Germline CDR1 is SQVTM and CDR2 is ANQGSEA.

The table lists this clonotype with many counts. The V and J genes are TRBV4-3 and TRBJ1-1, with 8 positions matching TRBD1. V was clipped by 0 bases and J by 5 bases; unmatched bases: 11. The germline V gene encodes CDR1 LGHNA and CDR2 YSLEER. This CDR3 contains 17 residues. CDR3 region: CASSQDNTRGRRTEAFF. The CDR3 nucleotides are TGCGCCAGCAGCCAAGATAATACCAGGGGGCGGAGGACTGAAGCTTTCTTT.

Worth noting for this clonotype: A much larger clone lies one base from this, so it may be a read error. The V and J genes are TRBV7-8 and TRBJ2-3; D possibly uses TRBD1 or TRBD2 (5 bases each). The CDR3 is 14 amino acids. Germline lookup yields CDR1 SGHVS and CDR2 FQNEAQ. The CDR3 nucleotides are TGTGCCAGCAGCTACGACTACCTGACAGATTCGCAGTATTTT. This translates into CASSYDYLTDSQYF.

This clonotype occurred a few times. This CDR3 reads CASSLNGGSIAFF. DNA for the CDR3: TGTGCCAGCAGCTTAAACGGAGGCTCAATCGCTTTCTTT. The V gene is TRBV5-6, the J gene TRBJ1-1; D not resolved. The CDR3 is 13 residues long. CDR1 and CDR2 from the germline V gene are SGHDT and YYEEEE. The ends were cut back, 2 bases at V and 11 bases at J, with 16 bases in the middle.

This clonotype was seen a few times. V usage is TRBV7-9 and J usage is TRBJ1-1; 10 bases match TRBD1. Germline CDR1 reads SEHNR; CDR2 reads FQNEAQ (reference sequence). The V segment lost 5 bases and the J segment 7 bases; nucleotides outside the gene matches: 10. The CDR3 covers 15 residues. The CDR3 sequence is CASSQTGGRTIEAFF. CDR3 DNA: TGTGCCAGCAGCCAGACAGGGGGCCGAACTATTGAAGCTTTCTTT.